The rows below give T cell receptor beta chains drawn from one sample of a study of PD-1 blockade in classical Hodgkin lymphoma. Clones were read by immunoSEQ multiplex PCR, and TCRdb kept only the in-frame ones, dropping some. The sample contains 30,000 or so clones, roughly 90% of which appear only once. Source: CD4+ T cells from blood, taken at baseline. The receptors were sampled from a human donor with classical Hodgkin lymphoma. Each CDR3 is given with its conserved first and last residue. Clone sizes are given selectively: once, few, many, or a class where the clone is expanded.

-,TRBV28,CASSLSAGALDNEQFF
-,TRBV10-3,CAISDLYEQYF
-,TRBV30,CAWSAGVPLSGTQYF
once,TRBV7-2,CASSLAGGYGQYF
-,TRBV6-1,CASSVFGQAATNEKLFF
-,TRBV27,CASHPYEQYF
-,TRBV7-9,CASSPSRMAGGYYEQYF
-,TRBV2,CASSEASPPNTGELFF
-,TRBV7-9,CASSLGDRGGSEAFF
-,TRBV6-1,CASSEALLTTNEKLFF
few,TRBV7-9,CASSLVLNTIYF
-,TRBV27,CASSPLGEPSAYEQYF
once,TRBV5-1,CASSLGTSGTHEQYF
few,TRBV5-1,CASSLDRGLASSEAFF
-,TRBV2,CASSEGMNTEAFF
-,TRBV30,CAWSSGGNTEAFF
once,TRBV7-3,CASSSGTEETQYF
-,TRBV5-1,CASSDARGSYEQYF
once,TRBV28,CASTIRVDYGYTF
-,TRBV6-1,CASLGTGWREQYF
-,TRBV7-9,CASSLVPGPNYGYTF
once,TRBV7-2,CASSRAPGTQYF
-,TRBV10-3,CAISDRVQLGTGAYEQYF
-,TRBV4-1,CASSQVSAGAEYF
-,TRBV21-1,CASSKARGTPVSGEQYF
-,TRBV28,CASSFTLETQYF
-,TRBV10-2,CASSESNPGRNQPQHF
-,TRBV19,CASSKSVAGVVEATQYF
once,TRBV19,CASSRWEPQPSNYGYTF
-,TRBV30,CAWRGGPDGELFF
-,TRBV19,CASSIASVKETQYF
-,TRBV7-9,CASSLDLRLTERRNYEQYF
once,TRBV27,CASAPASGQGSLAQYF
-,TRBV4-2,CASSPFGPVTAYGYTF
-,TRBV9,CASSVVAGQGREVAYEQYF
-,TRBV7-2,CASSPGLAGGEDTQYF
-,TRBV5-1,CASMTGTGRTSTDTQYF
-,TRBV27,CASSSSTGWNYNEQFF
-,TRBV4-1,CASRPGQGAREQFF
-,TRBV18,CASSQPGSSGEQYF
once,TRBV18,CASSQLAGLTGLNTGELFF
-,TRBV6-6,CASTRTQNTEAFF
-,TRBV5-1,CASSLDIQNTEAFF
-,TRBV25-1,CASSDPSESYEQYF
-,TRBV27,CASSTPGGPIYGYTF
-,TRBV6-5,CASSSWAPHMPHTQYF
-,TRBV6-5,CASSPLSYSNQPQHF
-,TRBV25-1,CASLPPGIYNYGYTF
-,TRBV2,CASSELMDSPLHF
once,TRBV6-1,CASSETQRNQPQHF
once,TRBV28,CASSPLGLAGGIYEQYF
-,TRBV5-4,CASSLATELYGYTF
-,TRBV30,CAWGSVGTGYNEQFF
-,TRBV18,CASSQLGQVYSGANVLTF
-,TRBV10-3,CAISVNDLRPYGYTF
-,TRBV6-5,CASRIRGLVEAFF
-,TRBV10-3,CAIRRSGALISTGELFF
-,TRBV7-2,CASKSTFRGNQPQHF
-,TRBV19,CASSMDRGREQYF